A selection of T cell receptor beta chains follows, all from one sample in a study of cytomegalovirus exposure and HLA in healthy donors. The protocol was immunoSEQ multiplex PCR, while the TCRdb copy is restricted to in-frame clones and leaves out a portion. The sample holds about 120,000 clones, under 90% seen once. Sequencing used PBMCs. Receptor source: a woman aged 35 to 49 in good health and CMV-seropositive. Both conserved end residues are trimmed from each CDR3. The order of the fields is CDR3 length, J gene, V gene, CDR3 protein.

14 | TRBJ1-2 | TRBV9 | ASSDPAGGVNYGYT
13 | TRBJ2-1 | TRBV6-5 | ASTYDRGPYNEQF
15 | TRBJ2-3 | TRBV7-2 | ASSMVAGAVGADTQY
16 | TRBJ2-3 | TRBV5-1 | ASSPGGLAGGRADTQY
10 | TRBJ1-1 | TRBV12-1 | ASSSRVTEAF
9 | TRBJ1-1 | TRBV19 | ATHGGYQAF
8 | TRBJ1-1 | TRBV29-1 | SVQGTEAF
14 | TRBJ2-7 | TRBV5-8 | ASSIRSGTVAYEQY
13 | TRBJ2-7 | TRBV18 | ASSPLGTGVYEQY
10 | TRBJ1-1 | TRBV5-8 | ASTLLAAEAF
12 | TRBJ1-6 | TRBV6-6 | ASSSQGYNSPLH
16 | TRBJ2-7 | TRBV21-1 | ASSKRAFRRRNWYEQY
15 | TRBJ2-2 | TRBV29-1 | SVGGGGVSLGTGELF
14 | TRBJ2-3 | TRBV6-5 | ASSYSFTGSADTQY
11 | TRBJ1-1 | TRBV4-1 | ASSQAPQTEAF
12 | TRBJ1-4 | TRBV5-1 | ASSLQGLNEKLF
12 | TRBJ2-3 | TRBV29-1 | SVPKGSTTDTQY
13 | TRBJ2-7 | TRBV10-3 | AIAPRQGQGYEQY
10 | TRBJ2-1 | TRBV29-1 | RVGEAYNEQF
12 | TRBJ1-1 | TRBV5-1 | ASSLEDRGREAF
12 | TRBJ1-5 | TRBV5-6 | ASSPPGQGQPQH
14 | TRBJ2-5 | TRBV4-3 | ASSHSRDRGQETQY
12 | TRBJ2-2 | TRBV7-3 | ASSLIGDSGELF